This TCR beta chain was sequenced for a study of spatial heterogeneity in lung cancer. Study-level findings and limits: How many expanded intratumoral alpha and beta TCRs were present tracked the tumor mutation count, which was a count of nonsynonymous mutations.

Per germline, CDR1 DFQATT and CDR2 SNEGSKA (reference sequence). J was trimmed by 7 bases and V by 5 bases; bases with no gene match: 8. CDR3 length equals 13 residues. This clonotype has ten or more counts. Its target is unknown. Time point defined: sample taken at primary tumor resection. The input material, whole RNA from tumor, nontumor lung or frozen PBMC, was sequenced unsorted. TCRdb reanalysed the 5' RACE reads using MiXCR and keeps one entry per CDR3 protein. The sample consists of more than 1,400 distinct CDR3 sequences, over 10% of them appearing once. This sequence joins TRBV20-1 and TRBJ2-1, with 7 bases identical to TRBD2. Material: lung tumor tissue, obtained at surgery. The TCR comes from a female donor with early-stage non-small cell lung cancer. The CDR3 sequence: CSAPRGSRNEQFF. The DNA for the CDR3 is TGCAGTGCTCCGCGGGGGTCTCGGAATGAGCAGTTCTTC.